A selection of T cell receptor beta chains follows, all from one sample in a study of cytomegalovirus exposure and HLA in healthy donors. The method was immunoSEQ multiplex PCR; TCRdb's version includes in-frame clones alone and lacks a portion of them. The sample includes over 150,000 clones, approximately 81% of them seen just once. Material for sequencing was PBMCs. These TCRs come from a boy aged 2 to 10 in good health and CMV-seronegative. The CDR3 runs from the conserved cysteine through the conserved F or W. Fields, in order: J gene, V gene, clone size, D gene, CDR3 protein. A D gene is named only where the DNA matches it firmly. The size of a clone is reported for some rows only, either as once, few or many, or as a class for expanded clones.

J: TRBJ2-5; V: TRBV7-2; size: once; D: NA; CDR3: CASSLASRVQEETQYF
J: TRBJ2-3; V: TRBV2; size: NA; D: NA; CDR3: CASGGGSTDTQYF
J: TRBJ1-4; V: TRBV28; size: NA; D: NA; CDR3: CASSFEGNEKLFF
J: TRBJ2-7; V: TRBV30; size: NA; D: NA; CDR3: CAWSLRSLDYYEQYF
J: TRBJ1-6; V: TRBV27; size: NA; D: NA; CDR3: CASSLFSGSPLHF
J: TRBJ2-7; V: TRBV6-1; size: NA; D: NA; CDR3: CASRVDGGAPYEQYF
J: TRBJ2-1; V: TRBV6-6; size: NA; D: TRBD2; CDR3: CASSYSLAGPYNEQFF
J: TRBJ2-3; V: TRBV11-2; size: once; D: NA; CDR3: CASSLKSGRRDTQYF
J: TRBJ1-2; V: TRBV2; size: NA; D: NA; CDR3: CASSPRQTANYGYTF
J: TRBJ2-7; V: TRBV4-2; size: NA; D: TRBD2; CDR3: CASSQGLAAAYEQYF
J: TRBJ2-1; V: TRBV6-5; size: NA; D: NA; CDR3: CASRGTNSYNEQFF
J: TRBJ1-6; V: TRBV6-6; size: NA; D: TRBD1; CDR3: CASSLRQGYSPLHF
J: TRBJ1-2; V: TRBV7-9; size: NA; D: TRBD1; CDR3: CASSAGTGFGDGYTF
J: TRBJ1-2; V: TRBV27; size: NA; D: NA; CDR3: CASSLRGNYGYTF
J: TRBJ2-1; V: TRBV7-9; size: NA; D: TRBD2; CDR3: CASSVTGGYNEQFF
J: TRBJ2-5; V: TRBV4-1; size: NA; D: NA; CDR3: CASSQARPETQYF
J: TRBJ2-5; V: TRBV2; size: NA; D: TRBD2; CDR3: CASSESGVNQETQYF
J: TRBJ2-7; V: TRBV28; size: once; D: NA; CDR3: CASRHDRTVPYEQYF
J: TRBJ1-1; V: TRBV10-1; size: NA; D: NA; CDR3: CASSETKLGGAIREAFF
J: TRBJ2-7; V: TRBV5-4; size: few; D: TRBD1; CDR3: CASSRGTGNEQYF
J: TRBJ2-6; V: TRBV7-9; size: NA; D: NA; CDR3: CASSARSTTRSSGANVLTF
J: TRBJ1-2; V: TRBV7-9; size: NA; D: TRBD1; CDR3: CASSSEGAHYGYTF
J: TRBJ2-6; V: TRBV30; size: NA; D: TRBD1; CDR3: CAWSVGQGASGANVLTF
J: TRBJ2-7; V: TRBV11-2; size: once; D: NA; CDR3: CASSLNTQATFYEQYF
J: TRBJ1-2; V: TRBV2; size: NA; D: TRBD1; CDR3: CASSETRTGGGYTF
J: TRBJ2-2; V: TRBV7-2; size: NA; D: TRBD1; CDR3: CASSLPGQGKTGELFF
J: TRBJ1-2; V: TRBV6-1; size: NA; D: TRBD1; CDR3: CATRDRGGYTF
J: TRBJ2-1; V: TRBV11-2; size: NA; D: TRBD2; CDR3: CASSLRSSGRAGNEQFF
J: TRBJ1-5; V: TRBV10-2; size: NA; D: TRBD1; CDR3: CASSGGTGGIQPQHF
J: TRBJ2-2; V: TRBV19; size: NA; D: TRBD1; CDR3: CASRPPGQGTGELFF
J: TRBJ2-3; V: TRBV4-1; size: NA; D: TRBD2; CDR3: CASSQVGGAGDTQYF